The entry below gives a single T cell receptor (beta chain) sequence along with its context. Its antigen is unknown. The data originate from a study of T cell responses to AZD1222 COVID-19 vaccine. Overall study findings and caveats: Once two AZD1222 doses were given, Spike-specific TCR breadth and depth went up. Seropositive AZD1222 recipients at baseline numbered only five or six. A mostly white British donor set with more females was recruited, and clonal diversity was possibly underestimated. Samples come after the peak T cell response, not at day 14.

CDR3 length: 13 amino acids. V was cut by 5 bases and J by 7 bases, with 15 bases left in between. Germline lookup yields CDR1 SGHNT and CDR2 YENEEA. Sequencing used immunoSEQ multiplex PCR; TCRdb keeps in-frame clones, though not all of them. The table includes under 200,000 clones, 90% to 95% detected once. This TCR was recovered from an adult in good health. Sample: peripheral blood, taken on day 0 of AZD1222 vaccination. The genes are TRBV11-3 and TRBJ2-7; the D gene is possibly TRBD2 (6 bases). CDR3 DNA: TGTGCCAGCAGCCGCGGGACCGTAGGGGAGCAGTACTTC. Protein sequence: CASSRGTVGEQYF.